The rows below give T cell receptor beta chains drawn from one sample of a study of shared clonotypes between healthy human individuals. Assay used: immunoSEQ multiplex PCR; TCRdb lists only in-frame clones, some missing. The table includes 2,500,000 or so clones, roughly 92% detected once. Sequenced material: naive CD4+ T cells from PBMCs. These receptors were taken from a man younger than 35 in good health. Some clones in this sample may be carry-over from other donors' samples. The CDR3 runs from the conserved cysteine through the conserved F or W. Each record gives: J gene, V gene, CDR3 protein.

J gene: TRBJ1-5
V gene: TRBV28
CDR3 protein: CASSSNREGNQPQHF

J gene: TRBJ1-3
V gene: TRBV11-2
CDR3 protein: CASSSQSRGFSGNTIYF

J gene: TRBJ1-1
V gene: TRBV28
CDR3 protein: CASSLVGTGDTEAFF

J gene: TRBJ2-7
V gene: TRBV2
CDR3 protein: CASSEASPSYEQYF

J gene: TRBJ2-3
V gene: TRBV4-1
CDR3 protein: CASSQDRGRTQYF

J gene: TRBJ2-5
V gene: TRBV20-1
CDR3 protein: CSASTSETQYF

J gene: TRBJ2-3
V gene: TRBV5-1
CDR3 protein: CASSLAGTDTQYF

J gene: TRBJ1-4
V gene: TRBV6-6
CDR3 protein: CASSPVVGNEKLFF

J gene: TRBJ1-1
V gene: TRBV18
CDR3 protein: CASSIQSGNTEAFF

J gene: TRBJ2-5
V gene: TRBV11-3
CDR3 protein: CASSEGTGSQETQYF

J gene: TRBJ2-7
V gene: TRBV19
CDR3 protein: CASSMGTSGKRREQYF

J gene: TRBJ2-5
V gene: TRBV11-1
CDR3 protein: CASSSPAGVGETQYF

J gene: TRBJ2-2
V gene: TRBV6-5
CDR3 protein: CASRGEGRVGELFF

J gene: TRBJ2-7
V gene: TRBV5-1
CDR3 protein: CASSPTGSSYEQYF

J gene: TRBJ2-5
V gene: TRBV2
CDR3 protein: CASSRQEQETQYF

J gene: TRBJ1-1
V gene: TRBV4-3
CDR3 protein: CASSQGTGAGGTEAFF

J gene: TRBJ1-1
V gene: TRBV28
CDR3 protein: CASSPATEGYVTEAFF

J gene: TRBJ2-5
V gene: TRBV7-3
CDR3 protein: CASSLRGRVNQETQYF

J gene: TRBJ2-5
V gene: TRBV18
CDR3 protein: CASSPRILGLQETQYF

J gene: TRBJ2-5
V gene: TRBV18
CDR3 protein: CASSRDREETQYF

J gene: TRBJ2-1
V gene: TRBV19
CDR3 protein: CASSETGTSGNEQFF

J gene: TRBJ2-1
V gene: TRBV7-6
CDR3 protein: CASSLGQAYNEQFF

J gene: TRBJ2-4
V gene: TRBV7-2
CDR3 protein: CASSLVGLAVYAKNIQYF

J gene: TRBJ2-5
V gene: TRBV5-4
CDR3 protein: CASRVTGYQETQYF

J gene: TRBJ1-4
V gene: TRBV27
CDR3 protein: CASSPWARQPRPNEKLFF

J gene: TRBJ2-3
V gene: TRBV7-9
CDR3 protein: CASSLGGGQSTDTQYF

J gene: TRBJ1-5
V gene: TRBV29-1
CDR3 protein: CSVGDQPQHF

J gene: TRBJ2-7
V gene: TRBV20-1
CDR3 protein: CSALPRDEQYF

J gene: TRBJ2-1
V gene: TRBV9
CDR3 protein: CASSVAGGDPFYNEQFF

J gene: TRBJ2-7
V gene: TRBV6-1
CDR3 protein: CAGTRDRDGEQYF

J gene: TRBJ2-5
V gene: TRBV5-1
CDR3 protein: CASSLADGGETQYF

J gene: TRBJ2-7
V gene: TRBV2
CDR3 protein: CASRGDSYEQYF

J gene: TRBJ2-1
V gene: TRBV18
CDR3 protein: CASSRLDRRSGSYNEQFF

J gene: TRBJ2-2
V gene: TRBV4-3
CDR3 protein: CASSQVADTGELFF

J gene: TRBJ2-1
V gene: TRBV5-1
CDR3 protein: CASRGLARSSYNEQFF

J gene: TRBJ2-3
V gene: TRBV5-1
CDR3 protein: CASSLMPTSGSDTQYF

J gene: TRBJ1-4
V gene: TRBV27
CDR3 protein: CASSSGGLGEKLFF

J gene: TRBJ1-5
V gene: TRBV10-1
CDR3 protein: CASSEPRTGNQPQHF

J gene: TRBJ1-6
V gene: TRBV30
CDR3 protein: CAWTSRDRDNSPLHF

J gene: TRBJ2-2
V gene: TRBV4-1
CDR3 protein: CASSQTGRDTGELFF

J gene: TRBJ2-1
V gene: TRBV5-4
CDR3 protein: CASSARDRGINEQFF

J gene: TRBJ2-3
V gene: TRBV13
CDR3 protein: CASSLSPGSTDTQYF

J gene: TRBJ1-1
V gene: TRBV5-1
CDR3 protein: CASSSAPGHLNTEAFF

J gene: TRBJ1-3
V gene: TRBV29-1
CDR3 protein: CSVKRRLSGNTIYF

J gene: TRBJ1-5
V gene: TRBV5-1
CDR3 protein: CASSLGLWGRDQPQHF

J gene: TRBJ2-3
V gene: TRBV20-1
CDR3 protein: CSASVADTQYF

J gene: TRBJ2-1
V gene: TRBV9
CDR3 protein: CASSVRSGGRFNEQFF

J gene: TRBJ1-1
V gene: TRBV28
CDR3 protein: CASSLRTGPTEAFF

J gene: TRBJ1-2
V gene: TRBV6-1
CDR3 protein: CASSEEGFSDGRYGYTF

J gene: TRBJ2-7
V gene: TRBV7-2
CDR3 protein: CASSPPGLAVTEQYF

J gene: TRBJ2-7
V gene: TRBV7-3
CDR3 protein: CASSLRAGPYYEQYF

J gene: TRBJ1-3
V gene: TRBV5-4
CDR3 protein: CASSLWTGDTGNTIYF

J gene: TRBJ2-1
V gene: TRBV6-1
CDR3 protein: CASSDQIRTYNEQFF

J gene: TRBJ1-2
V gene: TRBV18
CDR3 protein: CASSPNTPGQATNYGYTF

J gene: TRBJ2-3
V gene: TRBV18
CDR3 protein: CASSPNLAGVSDTQYF

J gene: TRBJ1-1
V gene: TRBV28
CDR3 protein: CASSLILGSAEAFF

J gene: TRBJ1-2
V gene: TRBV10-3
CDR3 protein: CAISESGDGYGYTF

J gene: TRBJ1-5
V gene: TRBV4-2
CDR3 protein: CASSQVGGPGNQPQHF